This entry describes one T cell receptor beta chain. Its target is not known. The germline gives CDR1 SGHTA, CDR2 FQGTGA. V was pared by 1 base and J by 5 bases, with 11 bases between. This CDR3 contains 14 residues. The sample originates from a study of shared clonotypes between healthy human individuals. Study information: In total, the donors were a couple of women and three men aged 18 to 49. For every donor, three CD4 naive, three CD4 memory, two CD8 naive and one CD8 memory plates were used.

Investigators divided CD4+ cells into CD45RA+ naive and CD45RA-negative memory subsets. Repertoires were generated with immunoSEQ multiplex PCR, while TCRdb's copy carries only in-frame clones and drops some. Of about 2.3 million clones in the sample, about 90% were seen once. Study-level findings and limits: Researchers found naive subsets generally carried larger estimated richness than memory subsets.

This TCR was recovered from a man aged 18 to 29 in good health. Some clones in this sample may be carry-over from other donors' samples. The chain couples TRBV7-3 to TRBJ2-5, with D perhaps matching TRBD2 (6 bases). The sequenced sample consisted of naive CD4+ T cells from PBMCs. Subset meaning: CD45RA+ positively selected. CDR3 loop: CASSLNGGTETQYF. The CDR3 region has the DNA TGTGCCAGCAGCTTAAATGGGGGGACGGAGACCCAGTACTTC.